This T cell receptor (beta chain) appears in the sequencing data of a study of blood T cell repertoires in COVID-19. The CDR3 loop spans 14 amino acids. The germline CDR1 and CDR2 sequences are LGHDT and YNNKEL (reference sequence). After removal of 5 bases from V and 5 bases from J, the junction contained 6 bases not matched to a gene. Produced via immunoSEQ multiplex PCR; TCRdb's table is partial and in-frame only. The sample contains around 180,000 clones, around 80% of which appear only once. Specimen: peripheral blood. The V gene is TRBV3-1 (or the pseudogene TRBV3-2), the J gene TRBJ1-5; 7 bases are a match to TRBD1. The receptor was derived from a woman at least 80 years old with COVID-19, enrolled during active disease. Here the CDR3 reads CASSFGQVDQPQHF. As DNA, the CDR3 is TGTGCCAGCAGCTTTGGACAGGTGGATCAGCCCCAGCATTTT.